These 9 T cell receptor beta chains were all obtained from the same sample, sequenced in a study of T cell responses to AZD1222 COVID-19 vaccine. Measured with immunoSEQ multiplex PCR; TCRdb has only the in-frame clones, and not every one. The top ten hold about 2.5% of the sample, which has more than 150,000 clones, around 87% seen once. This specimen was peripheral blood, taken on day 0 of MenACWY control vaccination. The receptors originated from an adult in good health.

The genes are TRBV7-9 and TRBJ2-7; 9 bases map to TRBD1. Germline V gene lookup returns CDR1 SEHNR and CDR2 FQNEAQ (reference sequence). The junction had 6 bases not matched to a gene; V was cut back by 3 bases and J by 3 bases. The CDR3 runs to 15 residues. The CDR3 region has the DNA TGTGCCAGCAGCTTGGGACAGGGAACCATCTACGAGCAGTACTTC. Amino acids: CASSLGQGTIYEQYF.

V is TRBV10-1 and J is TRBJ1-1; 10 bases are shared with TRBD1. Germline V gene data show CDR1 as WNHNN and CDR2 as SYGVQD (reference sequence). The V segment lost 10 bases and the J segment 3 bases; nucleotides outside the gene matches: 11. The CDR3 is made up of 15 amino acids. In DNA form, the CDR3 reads TGCGCCAACAAGACCTCCGGGACAGGGGACACTGAAGCTTTCTTT. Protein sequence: CANKTSGTGDTEAFF.

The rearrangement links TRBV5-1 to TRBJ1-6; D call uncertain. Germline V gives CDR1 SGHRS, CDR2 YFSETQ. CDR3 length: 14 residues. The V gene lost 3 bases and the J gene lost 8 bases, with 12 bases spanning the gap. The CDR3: CASSWGPPDSPLHF. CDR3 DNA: TGCGCCAGCAGCTGGGGTCCTCCGGATTCACCCCTCCACTTT. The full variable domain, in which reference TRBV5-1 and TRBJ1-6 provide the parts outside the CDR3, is KAGVTQTPRYLIKTRGQQVTLSCSPISGHRSVSWYQQTPGQGLQFLFEYFSETQRNKGNFPGRFSGRQFSNSRSEMNVSTLELGDSALYLCASSWGPPDSPLHFGNGTRLTVT.

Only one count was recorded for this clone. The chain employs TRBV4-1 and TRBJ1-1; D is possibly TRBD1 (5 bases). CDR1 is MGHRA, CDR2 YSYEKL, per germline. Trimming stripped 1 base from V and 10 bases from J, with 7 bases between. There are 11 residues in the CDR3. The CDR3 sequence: CASSQVGTAFF. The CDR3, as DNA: TGCGCCAGCAGCCAAGTTGGGACAGCTTTCTTT.

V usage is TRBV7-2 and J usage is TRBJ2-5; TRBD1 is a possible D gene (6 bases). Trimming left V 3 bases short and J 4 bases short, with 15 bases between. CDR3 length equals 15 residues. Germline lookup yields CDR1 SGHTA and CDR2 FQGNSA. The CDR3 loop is CASSFATGGVETQYF. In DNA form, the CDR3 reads TGTGCCAGCAGCTTTGCGACAGGAGGAGTAGAGACCCAGTACTTC.

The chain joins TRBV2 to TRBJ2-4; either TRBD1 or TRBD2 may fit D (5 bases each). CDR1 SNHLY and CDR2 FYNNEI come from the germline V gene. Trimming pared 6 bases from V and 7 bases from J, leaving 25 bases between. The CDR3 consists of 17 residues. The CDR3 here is CASSLLEASGTDNIQYF. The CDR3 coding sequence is TGTGCCAGCAGCCTGTTAGAAGCCTCCGGGACCGACAACATTCAGTACTTC. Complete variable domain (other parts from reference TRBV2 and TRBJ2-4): EPEVTQTPSHQVTQMGQEVILRCVPISNHLYFYWYRQILGQKVEFLVSFYNNEISEKSEIFDDQFSVERPDGSNFTLKIRSTKLEDSAMYFCASSLLEASGTDNIQYFGAGTRLSVL.

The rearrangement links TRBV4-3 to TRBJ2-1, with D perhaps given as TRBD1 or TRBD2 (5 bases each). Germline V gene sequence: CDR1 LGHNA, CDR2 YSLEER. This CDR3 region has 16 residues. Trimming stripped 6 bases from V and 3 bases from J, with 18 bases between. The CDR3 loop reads CASSPEGLGRYNEQFF. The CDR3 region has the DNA TGCGCCAGCAGTCCCGAGGGTTTGGGGCGCTACAATGAGCAGTTCTTC.

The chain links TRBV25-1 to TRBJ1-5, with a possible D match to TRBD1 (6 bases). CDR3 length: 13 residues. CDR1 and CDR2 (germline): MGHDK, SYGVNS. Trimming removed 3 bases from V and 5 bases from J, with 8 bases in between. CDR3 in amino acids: CASSEAGDQPQHF. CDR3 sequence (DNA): TGTGCCAGCAGTGAGGCAGGGGATCAGCCCCAGCATTTT.

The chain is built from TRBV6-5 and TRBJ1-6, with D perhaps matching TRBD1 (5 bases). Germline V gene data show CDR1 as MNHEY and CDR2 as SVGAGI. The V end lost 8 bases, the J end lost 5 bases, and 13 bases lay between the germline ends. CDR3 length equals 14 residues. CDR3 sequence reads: CASSPWGNNSPLHF. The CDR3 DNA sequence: TGTGCCAGCTCGCCGTGGGGGAATAATTCACCCCTCCACTTT.